This T cell receptor beta chain was recorded in a study of blood T cell repertoires in COVID-19 (TCRdb year 2020). Background on the whole study: Collaborator samples came from the United States, Italy and Spain and covered acute and convalescent phases of COVID-19. The material from the prospective study consisted of cDNA or gDNA derived from T cells, B-cell-depleted T cells, or PBMCs. The dataset comprised deeply sampled blood TCRbeta repertoires from subjects exposed to, actively infected with, or recovered from COVID-19. The repertoires were made available in a free public database intended to serve as a resource for research on the immune response to SARS-CoV-2. Samples were obtained from the ongoing ImmuneRACE study (first 160 participants) and from some 1,300 subjects provided by 6 global collaborators. Nearly every sample came with metadata listing a de-identified subject ID, COVID-19 status, age in years and sex. Where available, HLA class I and class II types were taken from metadata supplied by the sample provider and were not determined by assay-based typing.

Broader findings and caveats from the paper: Clinical and demographic metadata were provided uncurated, with the amount varying by source and participant.

Ends trimmed: V by 3 bases, J by 3 bases; bases unmatched to a gene: 8. Taken from cysteine to phenylalanine, the CDR3 has 18 residues. CDR3 DNA is the only sequence kept; it has 54 bases, read in frame from the first base. The germline V gene specifies SGHTA as CDR1 and FQGNSA as CDR2. This clone was recorded once. Its recognized antigen is unknown. Per-nucleotide qualities are absent, and no much larger clonotype sits a single base away. In the prospective study, participants were roughly 18 to 100 years old, resided in 24 geographic areas of the United States, and were enrolled through a virtual design. In the prospective study, cohorts were assigned on the basis of participant-reported clinical history obtained from a screening survey and a study questionnaire. ImmuneRACE Cohort 3 recovered participants were defined by two consecutive negative NP/OP PCR tests, healthcare professional clearance, or symptom resolution. In the prospective study, mobile phlebotomists collected whole blood, serum and a nasopharyngeal or oropharyngeal swab from each participant. Additional blood draws and questionnaires over an approximately 2-month period could optionally be provided by prospective study participants. Prospective study blood samples were shipped either frozen or at room temperature before DNA extraction.

TCRbeta CDR3 regions were amplified from genomic DNA by means of the immunoSEQ Assay, a bias-controlled multiplex PCR. The authors processed their data as follows. Nucleated cell counts per sample were estimated from amplification of reference gene primers within the assay. To quantify the absolute abundance of each unique TCRbeta CDR3 rearrangement, sequence reads were collapsed and filtered. For each sample, productive Simpson clonality was calculated as the square root of Simpson's diversity index across productive rearrangements. TCRdb provides this immuneACCESS table in a form limited to in-frame rearrangements. Some clones are lacking; in checked studies, under half of them reflect an unresolved V gene, and why the rest are absent is not known. The V and J calls and clone size were taken over from that table, and D and trimming were inferred from the DNA. Counted in this sample were more than 250,000 clones; just over 85% of them appeared once. About 10% of the sample lies in the top ten.

The V and J genes are TRBV7-2 and TRBJ2-1; 13 bases in the junction line up with TRBD2. The sequenced sample was PBMCs or T cells enriched from blood (not recorded which). The origin of this receptor is a woman younger than 35 who had recovered from COVID-19. Read as DNA, the sequence is TGTGCCAGCAGCTTTCTCGGGACTAGCGGGATGGTCTACAATGAGCAGTTCTTC. Its translation is CASSFLGTSGMVYNEQFF.